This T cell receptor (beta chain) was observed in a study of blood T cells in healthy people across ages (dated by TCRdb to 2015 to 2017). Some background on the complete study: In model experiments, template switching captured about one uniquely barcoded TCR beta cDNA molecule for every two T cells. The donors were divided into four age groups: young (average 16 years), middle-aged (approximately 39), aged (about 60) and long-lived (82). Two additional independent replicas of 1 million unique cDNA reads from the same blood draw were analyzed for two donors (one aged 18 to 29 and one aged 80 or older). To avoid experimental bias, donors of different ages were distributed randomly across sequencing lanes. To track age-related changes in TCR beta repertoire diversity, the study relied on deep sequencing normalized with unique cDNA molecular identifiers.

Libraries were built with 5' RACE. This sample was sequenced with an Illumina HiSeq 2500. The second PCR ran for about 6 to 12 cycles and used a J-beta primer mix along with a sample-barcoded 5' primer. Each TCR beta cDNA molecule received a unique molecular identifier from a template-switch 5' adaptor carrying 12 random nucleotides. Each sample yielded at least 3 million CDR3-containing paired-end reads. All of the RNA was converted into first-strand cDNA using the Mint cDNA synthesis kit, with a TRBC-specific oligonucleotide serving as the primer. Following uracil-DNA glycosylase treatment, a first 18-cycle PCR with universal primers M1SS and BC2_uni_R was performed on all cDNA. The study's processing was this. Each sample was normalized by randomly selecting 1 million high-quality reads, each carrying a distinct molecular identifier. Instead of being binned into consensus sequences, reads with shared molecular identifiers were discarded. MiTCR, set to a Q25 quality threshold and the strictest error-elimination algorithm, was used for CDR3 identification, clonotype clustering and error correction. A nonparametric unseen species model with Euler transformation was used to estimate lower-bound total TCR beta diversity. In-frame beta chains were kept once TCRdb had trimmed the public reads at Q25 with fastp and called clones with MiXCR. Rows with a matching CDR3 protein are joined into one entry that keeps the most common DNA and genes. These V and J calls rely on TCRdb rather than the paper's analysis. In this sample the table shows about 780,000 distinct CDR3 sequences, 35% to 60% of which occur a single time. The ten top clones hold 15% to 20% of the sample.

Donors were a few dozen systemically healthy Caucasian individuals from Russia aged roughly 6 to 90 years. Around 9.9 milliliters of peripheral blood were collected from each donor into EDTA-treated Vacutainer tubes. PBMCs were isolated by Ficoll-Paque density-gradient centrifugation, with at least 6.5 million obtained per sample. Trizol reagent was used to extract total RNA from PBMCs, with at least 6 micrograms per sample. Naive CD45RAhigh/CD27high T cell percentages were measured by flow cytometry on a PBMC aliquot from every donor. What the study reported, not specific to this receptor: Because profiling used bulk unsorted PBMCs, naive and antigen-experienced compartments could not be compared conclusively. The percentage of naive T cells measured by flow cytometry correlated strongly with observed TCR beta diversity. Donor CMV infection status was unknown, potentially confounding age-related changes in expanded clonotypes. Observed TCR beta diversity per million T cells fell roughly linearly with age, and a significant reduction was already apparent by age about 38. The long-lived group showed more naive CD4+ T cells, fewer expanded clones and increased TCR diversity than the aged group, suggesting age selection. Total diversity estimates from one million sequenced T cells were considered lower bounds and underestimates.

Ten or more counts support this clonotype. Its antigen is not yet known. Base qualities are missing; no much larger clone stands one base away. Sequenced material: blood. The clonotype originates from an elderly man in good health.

The nucleotides are TGTGCCAGCAGCTTACGACAGGGGTACGAGCAGTACTTC. Translated, it reads CASSLRQGYEQYF. This sequence uses TRBV7-2 and TRBJ2-7; TRBD1 agrees with 8 junctional bases. CDR1 is given as SGHTA and CDR2 as FQGNSA, both from the germline V gene. At the junction V is shortened by 2 bases and J by 4 bases; bases outside the gene matches: 1. Taken from cysteine to phenylalanine, the CDR3 has 13 residues. Here the CDR3 DNA is all that survives: 39 bases in frame from base 1.